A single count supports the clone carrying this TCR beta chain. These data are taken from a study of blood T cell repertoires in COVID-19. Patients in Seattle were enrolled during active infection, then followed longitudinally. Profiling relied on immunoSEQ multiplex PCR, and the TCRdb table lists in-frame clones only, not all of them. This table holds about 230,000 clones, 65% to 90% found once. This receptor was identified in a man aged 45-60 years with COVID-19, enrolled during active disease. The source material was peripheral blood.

CDR3 sequence (DNA): TGTGCCAGTACCCTAGGGGGTCCCCCCTCCTACGAGCAGTACTTC. Protein: CASTLGGPPSYEQYF. The V call is TRBV6-5, the J call TRBJ2-7, with D possibly matching TRBD1 (6 bases). The CDR3 is 15 amino acids. The V end lost 9 bases, the J end lost 0 bases, and 18 bases lay between the germline ends. CDR1 MNHEY and CDR2 SVGAGI come from the germline V gene.